One sample yielded the 7 T cell receptor beta chains listed below, sequenced in a study of response to subunit inactivated influenza vaccine. MiXCR was run by TCRdb on the RT-PCR reads, yielding one entry per CDR3 protein. The sample shows some 800,000 distinct CDR3 sequences, about 20% of them seen only once. Sample: PBMCs from blood, taken more than 4 days after vaccination. These TCRs come from a man over 45 who received an inactivated influenza vaccine.

This clonotype occurred a few times. V usage is TRBV28 and J usage is TRBJ2-7, with D uncertain. CDR3 length equals 14 residues. Germline V gene lookup returns CDR1 MDHEN and CDR2 SYDVKM. Deletions cut 5 bases from V and 2 bases from J, with 13 bases between. The CDR3: CASSPLMVAYEQYF. The CDR3 region has the DNA TGTGCCAGCAGTCCGCTGATGGTGGCCTACGAGCAGTACTTC.

This clonotype has at least ten counts. The gene calls are TRBV12-3 or TRBV12-4 and TRBJ2-1; D assignment may be TRBD1 or TRBD2 (6 bases each). Trimming left V 3 bases short and J 4 bases short, with 13 bases between. The CDR3 has 15 residues. CDR3 sequence (DNA): TGTGCCAGCAGTTTTTTGGGGGGCCTATACAATGAGCAGTTCTTC. Its protein is CASSFLGGLYNEQFF.

This clonotype was detected only a few times. This chain links TRBV7-8 with TRBJ1-1, with 7 positions matching TRBD1. The V and J ends lost 8 bases and 6 bases, in that order; junction bases with no gene match: 9. The CDR3 runs 13 residues. From germline, CDR1 is SGHVS and CDR2 FQNEAQ. CDR3 nucleotides: TGTGCCAGCCGATTGGGGACAGCCGCTGAAGCTTTCTTT. Its translation: CASRLGTAAEAFF.

The J gene is TRBJ1-2, the V gene TRBV4-3; 7 nucleotides align to TRBD1. The CDR3 totals 16 residues. Germline V gives CDR1 LGHNA, CDR2 YSLEER. The V gene end was trimmed by 0 bases and the J gene end by 5 bases; junction bases not matched to a gene: 9. CDR3 region: CASSQERQGLFYGYTF. The CDR3 DNA reads as TGCGCCAGCAGCCAAGAAAGACAGGGATTGTTTTATGGCTACACCTTC.

Many counts were recorded for this clonotype. The chain links TRBV20-1 to TRBJ2-5, with TRBD1 as a possible D gene (6 bases). This CDR3 spans 15 amino acids. Between the trimmed V and J ends, which lost 4 bases and 2 bases, there was a span of 17 bases. Germline CDR1 DFQATT, CDR2 SNEGSKA (reference sequence). As DNA, the CDR3 is TGCAGTGCTACCGGGACATCTGTATCTCAAGAGACCCAGTACTTC. Its protein product is CSATGTSVSQETQYF.

The chain links TRBV10-3 to TRBJ2-7, with D possibly TRBD1 on 5 matching bases. Germline V gene data show CDR1 as ENHRY and CDR2 as SYGVKD. The length of the CDR3 is 15 residues. Trimming removed 2 bases from V and 0 bases from J, with 11 bases in between. This CDR3 is CAISEVVDSSYEQYF. CDR3 sequence (DNA): TGTGCCATCAGTGAGGTGGTCGACAGCTCCTACGAGCAGTACTTC.

This clonotype appeared a single time. CDR3 residues: CASRTVTGSHYEQYF. CDR3 DNA: TGTGCCAGCAGAACCGTGACAGGTAGTCACTACGAGCAGTACTTC. The chain recombines TRBV11-2 with TRBJ2-7; D perhaps matches TRBD1 (6 bases). This CDR3 has 15 residues. CDR1 is SGHAT and CDR2 is FQNNGV in the germline V gene. V gave up 6 bases and J gave up 3 bases, with 18 bases separating them.